This T cell receptor (beta chain) was observed in a study of shared clonotypes between healthy human individuals. Germline loops: CDR1 MGHRA, CDR2 YSYEKL. The CDR3 runs to 8 residues. Trimming cost V 8 bases and J 8 bases, with 1 base left between them. The method was immunoSEQ multiplex PCR; TCRdb's version includes in-frame clones alone and lacks a portion of them. The sample contains about 1.5 million clones, 95% to 99% of which appear only once. CD4+ cells underwent separation, giving CD45RA+ naive and CD45RA-negative memory subsets. On this clone itself: Its cognate antigen is unknown.

Regarding the study as a whole: In several donors, around 4.5% of naive CD4 clonotypes appeared in common. Compared with memory subsets, naive subsets generally had larger estimated richness. Sampling involved blood alone; tissue repertoires likely differ.

This sequence was found in a man aged 30 to 39 in good health. Sequencing used naive CD4+ T cells sorted from blood. Subset denoted: CD45RA+ positively selected. The V call is TRBV4-1, the J call TRBJ2-1, with D unresolved. DNA for the CDR3: TGCGCCAGCGATGAGCAGTTCTTC. The encoded protein is CASDEQFF.